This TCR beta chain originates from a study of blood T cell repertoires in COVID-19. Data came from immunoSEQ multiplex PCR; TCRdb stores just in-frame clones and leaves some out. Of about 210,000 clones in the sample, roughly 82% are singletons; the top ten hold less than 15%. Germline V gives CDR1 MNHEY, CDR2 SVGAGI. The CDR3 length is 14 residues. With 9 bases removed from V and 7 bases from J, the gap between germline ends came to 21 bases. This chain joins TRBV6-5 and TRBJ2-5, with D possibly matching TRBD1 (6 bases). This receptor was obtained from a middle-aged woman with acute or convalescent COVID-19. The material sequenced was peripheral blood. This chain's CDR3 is CASLWGAGEGTQYF. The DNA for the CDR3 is TGTGCCAGTCTTTGGGGAGCAGGGGAAGGGACCCAGTACTTC.